Below are 30 T cell receptor beta chains sequenced from a single sample in a study of blood T cell repertoires in COVID-19 (TCRdb year 2020). Libraries were prepared through the immunoSEQ multiplex PCR assay. TCRdb took over this immuneACCESS table, retaining in-frame rearrangements with V and J assigned. Such tables are incomplete; in checked studies, under half of the missing clones stem from an unresolved V gene, and the remainder is unexplained. Across this sample there are about 160,000 clones, with approximately 79% seen only once. Of the sample, roughly 8% is held by the ten largest clones. The sequenced sample was peripheral blood. The source of these receptors is a woman aged 55-70 years with COVID-19, enrolled during active disease.

V usage is TRBV14 and J usage is TRBJ2-1; 10 nucleotides agree with TRBD2. Losses at the gene ends were 6 bases for V and 9 bases for J; bases not matched to a gene: 8. The CDR3 spans 14 residues. The germline V gene encodes CDR1 SGHDN and CDR2 FVKESK. CDR3 DNA sequence: TGTGCCAGCAGTCAGCTAGCGGGAGTGGGTGAGCAGTTCTTC. This encodes CASSQLAGVGEQFF.

This clone was observed a few times. The gene calls are TRBV3-1 (or the pseudogene TRBV3-2) and TRBJ1-1, with D perhaps matching TRBD1 (5 bases). This CDR3 region has 13 residues. In germline, CDR1 is LGHDT, CDR2 YNNKEL (reference sequence). The germline V and J ends were trimmed by 2 bases and 5 bases, with 9 bases remaining between them. CDR3 protein: CASSQSRGTEAFF. As DNA, the CDR3 is TGTGCCAGCAGCCAAAGTCGGGGGACTGAAGCTTTCTTT.

The J gene is TRBJ2-5, the V gene TRBV3-1 (or the pseudogene TRBV3-2), with TRBD2 as a possible D gene (5 bases). The CDR3 extends over 13 amino acids. V was pared by 4 bases and J by 1 base, with 7 bases between. Germline CDR1 LGHDT, CDR2 YNNKEL (reference sequence). CDR3 nucleotide sequence: TGTGCCAGCAGCCCCCGGGGCCAAGAGACCCAGTACTTC. This codes for CASSPRGQETQYF.

The chain couples TRBV2 to TRBJ2-5; TRBD2 matches at 9 bases. The ends lost 3 bases at V and 1 base at J; junction bases unmatched: 3. From germline, CDR1 is SNHLY and CDR2 FYNNEI. This CDR3 comprises 15 residues. The CDR3 is CASSDAGGPQETQYF. CDR3 DNA: TGTGCCAGCAGTGATGCGGGGGGGCCCCAAGAGACCCAGTACTTC.

The genes are TRBV11-2 and TRBJ1-1; perhaps TRBD1 as D (6 bases). V was pared by 5 bases and J by 1 base, with 20 bases between. Germline loops: CDR1 SGHAT, CDR2 FQNNGV. The CDR3 totals 17 residues. CDR3 sequence: CASSTLGGGRRNTEAFF. The CDR3 DNA reads as TGTGCCAGCAGCACCTTGGGAGGGGGTCGTCGGAACACTGAAGCTTTCTTT.

This clone has only one observation. The chain is built from TRBV30 and TRBJ2-3; TRBD1 might be the D (6 bases). Trimming took 2 bases from V and 2 from J, leaving 20 bases between them. This CDR3 comprises 17 residues. Per the germline V gene, CDR1 is GTSNPN and CDR2 is SVGIG (reference sequence). CDR3 loop: CAWSPLGQLPPTDTQYF. CDR3 sequence (DNA): TGTGCCTGGAGTCCCCTAGGACAGCTACCTCCCACAGATACGCAGTATTTT.

This chain joins TRBV10-1 and TRBJ2-3; 7 bases agree with TRBD1. Per the germline V gene, CDR1 is WNHNN and CDR2 is SYGVQD (reference sequence). V lost 4 bases and J lost 13; bases outside the gene matches: 11. CDR3 length: 13 residues. CDR3 coding DNA: TGCGCCAGCAGTGCACCCTCCGGGACAGAAAAGTATTTT. It is translated as CASSAPSGTEKYF.

V usage is TRBV7-2 and J usage is TRBJ2-3, with no clear D. Per germline, CDR1 SGHTA and CDR2 FQGNSA. The CDR3 runs 13 residues. Trimming took off 8 bases at V and 1 base at J, with 10 bases between the two ends. The CDR3 spells CASSHRGTDTQYF. CDR3 nucleotide sequence: TGTGCCAGCTCCCACCGGGGCACAGATACGCAGTATTTT.

The chain employs TRBV29-1 and TRBJ2-3, with 7 bases matching TRBD1. The germline CDR1 and CDR2 sequences are SQVTM and ANQGSEA. The CDR3 sequence is 17 residues long. J was trimmed by 2 bases and V by 3 bases; bases with no gene match: 14. Written as DNA, the CDR3 is TGCAGCGTTGATTTGCTGGGGACAGACAGATTCACAGATACGCAGTATTTT. It yields the protein CSVDLLGTDRFTDTQYF.

The chain links TRBV9 to TRBJ1-3; D may be TRBD1 (6 bases). Trimming pared 0 bases from V and 0 bases from J, leaving 16 bases between. The CDR3 is made up of 18 amino acids. Per germline, CDR1 SGDLS and CDR2 YYNGEE. Here the CDR3 reads CASSVADRQLVSGNTIYF. The CDR3 nucleotides are TGTGCCAGCAGCGTAGCTGACAGGCAACTCGTCTCTGGAAACACCATATATTTT. The whole variable domain, remainder taken from reference TRBV9 and TRBJ1-3, is DSGVTQTPKHLITATGQRVTLRCSPRSGDLSVYWYQQSLDQGLQFLIQYYNGEERAKGNILERFSAQQFPDLHSELNLSSLELGDSALYFCASSVADRQLVSGNTIYFGEGSWLTVV.

This clone was observed a few times. V is TRBV2 and J is TRBJ2-2; 10 bases map to TRBD2. Looked up from germline, CDR1 is SNHLY and CDR2 is FYNNEI. V was pared by 6 bases and J by 4 bases, with 2 bases of the junction left unmatched. The CDR3 runs to 14 residues. This chain's CDR3 is CASRGLASTGELFF. The DNA of the CDR3 is TGTGCCAGCAGGGGACTAGCGTCCACCGGGGAGCTGTTTTTT.

V and J are TRBV11-2 and TRBJ1-1; D not resolved. The CDR3 totals 13 residues. CDR1 is SGHAT, CDR2 FQNNGV, per germline. With 5 bases removed from V and 6 bases from J, the gap between germline ends came to 13 bases. The CDR3 reads CASSETTGAEAFF. In DNA form, the CDR3 reads TGTGCCAGCAGCGAAACCACGGGTGCTGAAGCTTTCTTT.

This clone has a single count. The chain is built from TRBV10-3 and TRBJ1-4; 8 bases are shared with TRBD1. The CDR3 is 13 amino acids. Trimming at V came to 6 bases and at J to 8 bases, leaving 5 bases not matched to a gene. Germline V CDR1 and CDR2: ENHRY, SYGVKD. The CDR3 DNA is TGTGCCATCAGAACGGACAGGGAGGAAAAACTGTTTTTT. This sequence encodes CAIRTDREEKLFF.

The chain carries TRBV3-1 (or the pseudogene TRBV3-2) and TRBJ1-2, with D possibly matching TRBD1 (6 bases). Germline CDR1 reads LGHDT; CDR2 reads YNNKEL (reference sequence). V shed 5 bases and J shed 2 bases, with 15 bases lying between them. The CDR3 has 15 amino acids. The CDR3 DNA reads TGTGCCAGCAGCTTTAGACAGGACCGAAACTATGGCTACACCTTC. It codes for CASSFRQDRNYGYTF.

This chain joins TRBV30 and TRBJ1-5, with 7 bases fitting TRBD1. Germline V gene data show CDR1 as GTSNPN and CDR2 as SVGIG (reference sequence). The V and J ends lost 3 bases and 7 bases, in that order; junction bases with no gene match: 9. The CDR3 loop spans 14 amino acids. The CDR3 nucleotides read TGTGCCTGGAGGCTCAAGGGGGCGGCCCAGCCCCAGCATTTT. This translates into CAWRLKGAAQPQHF.

The rearrangement uses TRBV30 and TRBJ1-2, with 7 bases that match TRBD1. The CDR3 totals 14 residues. V was pared by 4 bases and J by 2 bases, with 7 bases of the junction left unmatched. Per the germline V gene, CDR1 is GTSNPN and CDR2 is SVGIG (reference sequence). CDR3 amino acids: CAWTIRQGNYGYTF. CDR3 in DNA: TGTGCCTGGACCATCCGACAGGGAAACTATGGCTACACCTTC.

This clone has a single count. The rearrangement joins TRBV2 to TRBJ2-6, with no clear D. V was shortened by 6 bases and J by 0 bases, with 9 bases between the two germline ends. Germline values: CDR1 SNHLY, CDR2 FYNNEI. The CDR3 runs to 15 residues. CDR3 nucleotides: TGTGCCAGCAGAGCGCAGAGCTCTGGGGCCAACGTCCTGACTTTC. Its translation is CASRAQSSGANVLTF.

This chain joins TRBV6-5 and TRBJ2-7, with TRBD1 matching 8 bases. Germline lookup yields CDR1 MNHEY and CDR2 SVGAGI. The CDR3 is 13 residues long. J gave up 6 bases and V 4 bases, and 5 bases lay outside the gene matches. The DNA for the CDR3 is TGTGCCAGCAGTTCCCCGACAGGGGCCGAGCAGTACGTC. Translating gives CASSSPTGAEQYV.

CDR3 in DNA: TGTGCCAGCATCCGGAACTACAGGGGTTCACCCCTCCACTTT. It translates to CASIRNYRGSPLHF. The chain links TRBV6-5 to TRBJ1-6, with 7 nucleotides matching TRBD1. CDR1 is MNHEY and CDR2 is SVGAGI in the germline V gene. V shed 7 bases, J shed 9 bases, and the junction held 9 bases outside the gene matches. The CDR3 extends over 14 amino acids.

This chain uses TRBV9 with TRBJ2-5, with D perhaps matching TRBD1 (6 bases). The germline CDR1 and CDR2 sequences are SGDLS and YYNGEE. The CDR3 consists of 16 residues. V was clipped by 3 bases and J by 2 bases, with 17 bases between them. CDR3 nucleotide sequence: TGTGCCAGCAGCGGCGGTGTGGGGGCGGGTCAAGAGACCCAGTACTTC. This sequence encodes CASSGGVGAGQETQYF.

The chain is built from TRBV19 and TRBJ1-5, with TRBD1 as a possible D gene (6 bases). The length of the CDR3 is 13 residues. CDR1 and CDR2 (germline): LNHDA, SQIVND (reference sequence). V lost 6 bases, J lost 5 bases, and 11 bases lay in between. The CDR3 loop reads CASRQQGDQPQHF. Here the CDR3 DNA reads TGTGCCAGTAGGCAACAGGGAGATCAGCCCCAGCATTTT.

Written as DNA, the CDR3 is TGTGCCAGCAGTCCCCGGGGGATAGAGCAGTACTTC. It specifies CASSPRGIEQYF. The rearrangement joins TRBV2 to TRBJ2-7; the D gene is possibly TRBD2 (6 bases). The CDR3 runs 12 residues. Trimming took off 5 bases at V and 7 bases at J, with 12 bases between the two ends. The germline V gene has CDR1 SNHLY and CDR2 FYNNEI.

This clone has a single count. The chain combines TRBV28 with TRBJ1-5; D gene uncertain. V was shortened by 8 bases and J by 5 bases, with 10 bases between the two germline ends. This CDR3 region has 12 residues. In germline, CDR1 is MDHEN, CDR2 SYDVKM. CDR3 loop: CASSVEDQPQHF. Here the CDR3 DNA reads TGTGCCAGCTCAGTCGAGGATCAGCCCCAGCATTTT.

This chain uses TRBV14 with TRBJ2-5, with TRBD2 matching over 9 bases. The CDR3 sequence is 17 residues long. V lost 0 bases to trimming and J lost 5 bases; unmatched junction nucleotides: 10. Germline loops: CDR1 SGHDN, CDR2 FVKESK. CDR3 sequence (DNA): TGTGCCAGCAGCCAAGAACGCGGGAGGGCCACGTGGGAGACCCAGTACTTC. It yields the protein CASSQERGRATWETQYF.

The chain combines TRBV28 with TRBJ2-7; 9 bases are shared with TRBD1. The CDR3 loop spans 14 amino acids. Germline CDR1 and CDR2: MDHEN and SYDVKM. The V and J ends lost 2 bases and 5 bases, in that order; junction bases with no gene match: 4. This CDR3 reads CASSLPGQGHEQYF. CDR3 DNA: TGTGCCAGCAGTTTACCTGGACAGGGGCACGAGCAGTACTTC.

A single count supports this clone. The rearrangement links TRBV18 to TRBJ2-1; TRBD2 aligns across 9 bases. V trimming: 4 bases; J trimming: 3 bases; junction bases outside the gene matches: 10. Germline lookup yields CDR1 KGHSH and CDR2 LQKENI. The length of the CDR3 is 17 residues. CDR3 amino acids: CASSLGSGGLGYNEQFF. In DNA form, the CDR3 reads TGTGCCAGCTCACTGGGTAGCGGGGGCTTAGGCTACAATGAGCAGTTCTTC.

CDR3 protein: CASSERGPGRDAYNEQFF. CDR3 DNA sequence: TGTGCCAGCAGTGAAAGAGGCCCAGGGAGGGACGCCTACAATGAGCAGTTCTTC. The chain is built from TRBV6-1 and TRBJ2-1; 7 nucleotides match TRBD2. With 2 bases clipped from V and 2 bases from J, the junction kept 12 bases outside the gene matches. Germline values: CDR1 MNHNS, CDR2 SASEGT. The CDR3 extends over 18 amino acids.

The sample holds one count of this clone. The chain combines TRBV7-8 with TRBJ2-7; D is unresolved. This CDR3 has 11 residues. The germline CDR1 and CDR2 sequences are SGHVS and FQNEAQ. V was cut by 4 bases and J by 2 bases, with 3 bases left in between. The CDR3 region is CASSSTYEQYF. For the CDR3, the DNA is TGTGCCAGCAGCTCCACCTACGAGCAGTACTTC.

V and J are TRBV2 and TRBJ2-3; 9 bases are a match to TRBD1. The CDR3 contains 15 residues. Germline trimming cut 5 bases from V and 2 bases from J; bases unmatched to any gene: 5. CDR1 SNHLY and CDR2 FYNNEI come from the germline V gene. The CDR3 loop reads CASSNGQGLTDTQYF. The CDR3 bases are TGTGCCAGCAGTAATGGACAGGGGCTCACAGATACGCAGTATTTT.

The V and J genes are TRBV7-2 and TRBJ1-3, with no clear D. CDR1 is SGHTA, CDR2 FQGNSA, per germline. The CDR3 loop spans 14 amino acids. Trimming removed 5 bases from V and 0 bases from J, with 8 bases in between. The CDR3 bases are TGTGCCAGCAGCGTCCGCGGCTCTGGAAACACCATATATTTT. Its protein product is CASSVRGSGNTIYF. Together with reference TRBV7-2 and TRBJ1-3, the CDR3 gives the full variable domain: GAGVSQSPSNKVTEKGKDVELRCDPISGHTALYWYRQSLGQGLEFLIYFQGNSAPDKSGLPSDRFSAERTGGSVSTLTIQRTQQEDSAVYLCASSVRGSGNTIYFGEGSWLTVV.